The entry below describes one T cell receptor beta chain. What it binds is not known. Treatment of the sample: roughly ten-day PBMC culture with coronavirus spike peptide pools or control peptides (ViraFEST assay). Peptide pools at 10 ug/ml and IL-2 at 8 to 10 IU/ml were added to cultures of two million PBMCs per well. This entry comes from a study of vaccination and CD4 T cells after COVID-19. Cultured CD4+ T cells had their DNA profiled by the Oncomine TCR Beta short-read assay. TCRdb fed the PCR reads into MiXCR, producing one record per CDR3 protein. This table has roughly 20,000 distinct CDR3 sequences, 20% to 30% appearing once. J lost 0 bases, V lost 0 bases, and 11 bases had no gene match. Germline lookup yields CDR1 DFQATT and CDR2 SNEGSKA (reference sequence). The CDR3 spans 18 residues.

The sample was cultured CD4+ T cells from blood. The chain has TRBV20-1 and TRBJ2-1; 7 nucleotides match TRBD2. This clonotype was obtained from a human donor with COVID-19. The CDR3 loop is CSARDPWTSHRSYNEQFF. CDR3 DNA sequence: TGCAGTGCTAGAGATCCATGGACTAGTCATCGCTCCTACAATGAGCAGTTCTTC.